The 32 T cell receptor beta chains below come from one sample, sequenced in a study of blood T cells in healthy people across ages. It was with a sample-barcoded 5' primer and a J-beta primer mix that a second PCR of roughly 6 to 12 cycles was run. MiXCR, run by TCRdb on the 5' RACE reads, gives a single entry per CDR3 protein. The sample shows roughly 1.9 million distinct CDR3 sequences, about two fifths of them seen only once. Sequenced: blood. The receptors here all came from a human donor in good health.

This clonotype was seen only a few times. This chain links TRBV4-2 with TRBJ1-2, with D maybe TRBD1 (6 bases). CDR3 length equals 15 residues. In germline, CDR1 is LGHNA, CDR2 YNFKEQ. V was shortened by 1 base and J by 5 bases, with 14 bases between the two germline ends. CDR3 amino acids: CASSQVLQGIYGYTF. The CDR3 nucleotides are TGTGCCAGCAGCCAAGTTTTACAGGGAATATATGGCTACACCTTC.

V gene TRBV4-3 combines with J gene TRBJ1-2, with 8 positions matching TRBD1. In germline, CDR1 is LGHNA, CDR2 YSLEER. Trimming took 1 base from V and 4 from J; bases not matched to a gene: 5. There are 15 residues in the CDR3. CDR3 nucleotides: TGCGCCAGCAGCCAAGGTCAGGGGGCCGTCTATGGCTACACCTTC. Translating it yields CASSQGQGAVYGYTF.

The CDR3 sequence is CASSTGTAPYGYTF. CDR3 coding DNA: TGTGCCAGCAGCACCGGGACAGCGCCCTATGGCTACACCTTC. The chain uses TRBV7-2 and TRBJ1-2; TRBD1 agrees at 7 bases. The CDR3 totals 14 residues. In germline, CDR1 is SGHTA, CDR2 FQGNSA. J gave up 4 bases and V 5 bases, and 7 bases lay outside the gene matches.

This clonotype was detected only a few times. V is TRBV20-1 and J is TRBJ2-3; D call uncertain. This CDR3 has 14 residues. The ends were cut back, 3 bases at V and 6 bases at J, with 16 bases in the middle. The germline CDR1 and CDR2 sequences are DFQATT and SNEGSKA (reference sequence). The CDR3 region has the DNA TGCAGTGCTAGGGGCCCGGTCTGGGCGGATACGCAGTATTTT. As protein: CSARGPVWADTQYF.

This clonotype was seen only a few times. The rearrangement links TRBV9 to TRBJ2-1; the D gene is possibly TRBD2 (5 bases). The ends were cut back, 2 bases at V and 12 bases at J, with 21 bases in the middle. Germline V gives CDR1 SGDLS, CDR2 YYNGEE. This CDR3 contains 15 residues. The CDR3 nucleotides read TGTGCCAGCAGCGTCTCGGGAACAAGCAACCCTAGGCAGTTCTTC. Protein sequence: CASSVSGTSNPRQFF.

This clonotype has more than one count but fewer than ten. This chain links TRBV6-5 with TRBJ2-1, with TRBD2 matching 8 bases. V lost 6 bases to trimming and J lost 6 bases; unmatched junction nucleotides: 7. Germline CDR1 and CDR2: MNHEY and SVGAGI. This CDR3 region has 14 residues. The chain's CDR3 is CASSGTSGFNEQFF. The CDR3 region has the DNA TGTGCCAGCAGCGGAACTAGCGGCTTCAATGAGCAGTTCTTC.

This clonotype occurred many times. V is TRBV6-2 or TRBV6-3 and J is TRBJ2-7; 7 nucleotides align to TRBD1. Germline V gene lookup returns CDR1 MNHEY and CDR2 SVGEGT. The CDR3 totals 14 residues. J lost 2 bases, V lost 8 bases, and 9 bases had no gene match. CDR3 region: CASRRPGQTYEQYF. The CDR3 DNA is TGTGCCAGCCGAAGGCCGGGACAGACCTACGAGCAGTACTTC.

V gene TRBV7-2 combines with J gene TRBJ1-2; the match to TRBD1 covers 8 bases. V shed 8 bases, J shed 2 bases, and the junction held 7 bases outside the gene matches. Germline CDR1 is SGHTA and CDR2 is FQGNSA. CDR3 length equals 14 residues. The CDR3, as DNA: TGTGCCAGCGGACAGGGAAAGGGCAACTATGGCTACACCTTC. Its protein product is CASGQGKGNYGYTF.

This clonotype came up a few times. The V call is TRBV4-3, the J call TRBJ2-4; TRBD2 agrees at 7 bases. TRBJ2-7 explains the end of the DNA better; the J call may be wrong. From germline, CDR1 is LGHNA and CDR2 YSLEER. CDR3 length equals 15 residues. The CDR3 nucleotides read TGCGCCAGCAGCCAAATAGCGGGCGAATACTACGAGCAGTACTTC. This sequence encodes CASSQIAGEYYEQYF.

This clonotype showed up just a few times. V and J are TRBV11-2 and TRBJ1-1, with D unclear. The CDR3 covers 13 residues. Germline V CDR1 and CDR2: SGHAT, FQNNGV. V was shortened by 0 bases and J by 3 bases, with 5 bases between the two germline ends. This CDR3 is CASSLEEDTEAFF. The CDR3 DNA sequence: TGTGCCAGCAGCTTAGAAGAGGACACTGAAGCTTTCTTT.

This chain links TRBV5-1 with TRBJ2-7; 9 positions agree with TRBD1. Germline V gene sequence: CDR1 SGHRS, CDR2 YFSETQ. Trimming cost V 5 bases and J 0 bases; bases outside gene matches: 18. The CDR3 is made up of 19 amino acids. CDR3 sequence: CASRRAPTGGRGLSYEQYF. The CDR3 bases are TGCGCCAGCAGACGGGCCCCGACAGGGGGAAGGGGGCTCTCCTACGAGCAGTACTTC.

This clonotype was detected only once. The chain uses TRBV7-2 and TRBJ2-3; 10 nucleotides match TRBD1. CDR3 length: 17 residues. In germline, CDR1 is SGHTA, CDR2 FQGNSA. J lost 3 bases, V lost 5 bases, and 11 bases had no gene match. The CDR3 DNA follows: TGTGCCAGCAGCCTCCCGAGACAGGGGGCAGTGACAGATACGCAGTATTTT. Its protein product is CASSLPRQGAVTDTQYF.

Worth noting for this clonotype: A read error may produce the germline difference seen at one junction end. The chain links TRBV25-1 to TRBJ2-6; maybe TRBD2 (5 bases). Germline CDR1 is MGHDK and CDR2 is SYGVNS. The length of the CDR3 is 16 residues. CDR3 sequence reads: CVSSEYGGTGANVLTF. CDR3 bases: TGTGTCAGCAGTGAATATGGAGGAACTGGGGCCAACGTCCTGACTTTC.

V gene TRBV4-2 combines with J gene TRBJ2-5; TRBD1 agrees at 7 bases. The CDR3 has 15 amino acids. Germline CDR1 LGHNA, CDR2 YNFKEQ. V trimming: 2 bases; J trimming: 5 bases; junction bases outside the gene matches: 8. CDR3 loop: CASSQLEGGGETQYF. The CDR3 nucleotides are TGTGCCAGCAGCCAACTAGAAGGGGGCGGGGAGACCCAGTACTTC.

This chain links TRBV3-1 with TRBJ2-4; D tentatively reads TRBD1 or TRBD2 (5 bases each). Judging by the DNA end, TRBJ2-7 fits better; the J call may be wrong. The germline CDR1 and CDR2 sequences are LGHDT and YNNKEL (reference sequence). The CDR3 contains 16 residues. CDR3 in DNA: TGTGCCAGCAGCGCCGGGACCAGGCCCTATCTCTACGAGCAGTACTTC. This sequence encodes CASSAGTRPYLYEQYF.

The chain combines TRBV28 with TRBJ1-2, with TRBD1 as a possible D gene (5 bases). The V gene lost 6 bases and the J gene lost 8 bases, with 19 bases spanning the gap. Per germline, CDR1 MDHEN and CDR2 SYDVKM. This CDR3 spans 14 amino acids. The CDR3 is CASSPPAGHGGYTF. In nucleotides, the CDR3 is TGTGCCAGCAGCCCCCCGGCAGGGCACGGGGGCTACACCTTC.

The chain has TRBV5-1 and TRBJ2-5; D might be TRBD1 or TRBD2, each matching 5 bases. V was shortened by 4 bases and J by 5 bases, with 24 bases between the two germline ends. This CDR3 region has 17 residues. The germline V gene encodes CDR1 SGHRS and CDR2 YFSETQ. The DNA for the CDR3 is TGCGCCAGCAGCGTCGGGGCCCCGACTTTTCGGTCGGAGACCCAGTACTTC. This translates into CASSVGAPTFRSETQYF.

This CDR3 reads CASRPPMGGADGYTF. CDR3 coding DNA: TGTGCCAGCAGGCCACCTATGGGGGGGGCAGATGGCTACACCTTC. The chain combines TRBV11-2 with TRBJ1-2; a possible D gene is TRBD1 (6 bases). This CDR3 has 15 residues. The V gene lost 6 bases and the J gene lost 6 bases, with 20 bases spanning the gap. Germline lookup yields CDR1 SGHAT and CDR2 FQNNGV.

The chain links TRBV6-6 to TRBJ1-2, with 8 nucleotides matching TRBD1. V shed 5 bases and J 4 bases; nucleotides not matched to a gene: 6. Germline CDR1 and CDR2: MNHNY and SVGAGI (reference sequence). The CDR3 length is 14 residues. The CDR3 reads CASSINTGGYGYTF. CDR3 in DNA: TGTGCCAGCAGTATTAATACAGGGGGCTATGGCTACACCTTC.

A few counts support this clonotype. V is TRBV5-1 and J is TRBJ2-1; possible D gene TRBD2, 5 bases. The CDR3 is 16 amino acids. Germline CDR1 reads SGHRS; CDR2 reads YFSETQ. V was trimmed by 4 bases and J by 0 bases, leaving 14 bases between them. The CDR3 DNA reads TGCGCCAGCAGCCGTACTGACGCGGGCTCCTACAATGAGCAGTTCTTC. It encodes CASSRTDAGSYNEQFF.

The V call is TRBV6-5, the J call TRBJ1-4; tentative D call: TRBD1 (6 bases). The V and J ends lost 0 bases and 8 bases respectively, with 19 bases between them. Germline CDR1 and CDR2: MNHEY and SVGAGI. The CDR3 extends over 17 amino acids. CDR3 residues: CASSYSAQGIRTEKLFF. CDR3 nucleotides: TGTGCCAGCAGTTACTCAGCCCAGGGGATAAGGACCGAAAAACTGTTTTTT.

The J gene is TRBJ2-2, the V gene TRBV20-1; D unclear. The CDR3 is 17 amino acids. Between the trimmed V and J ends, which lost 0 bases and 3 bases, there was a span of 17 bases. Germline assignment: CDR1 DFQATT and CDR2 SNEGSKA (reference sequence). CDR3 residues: CSARDWAGPRDTGELFF. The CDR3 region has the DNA TGCAGTGCTAGAGATTGGGCCGGACCCCGGGACACCGGGGAGCTGTTTTTT.

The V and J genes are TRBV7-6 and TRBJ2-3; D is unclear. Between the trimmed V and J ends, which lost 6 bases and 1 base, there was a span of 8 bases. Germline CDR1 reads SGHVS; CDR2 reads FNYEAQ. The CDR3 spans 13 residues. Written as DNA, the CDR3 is TGTGCCAGCAGGGATTCGGGCACAGATACGCAGTATTTT. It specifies CASRDSGTDTQYF.

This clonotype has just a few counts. The CDR3 nucleotides read TGTGCCAGCAGTGAATATTACGCTAGCGGGGGCCCCTACGAGCAGTACTTC. This encodes CASSEYYASGGPYEQYF. V gene TRBV25-1 combines with J gene TRBJ2-7; TRBD2 matches 10 bases. The CDR3 runs to 17 residues. Looked up from germline, CDR1 is MGHDK and CDR2 is SYGVNS. Trimming at V came to 0 bases and at J to 2 bases, leaving 7 bases not matched to a gene.

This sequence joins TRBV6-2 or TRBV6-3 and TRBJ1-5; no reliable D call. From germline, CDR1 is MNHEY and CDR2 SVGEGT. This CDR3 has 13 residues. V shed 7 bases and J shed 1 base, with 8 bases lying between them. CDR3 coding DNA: TGTGCCAGCACCTACAGAAGCAATCAGCCCCAGCATTTT. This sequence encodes CASTYRSNQPQHF.

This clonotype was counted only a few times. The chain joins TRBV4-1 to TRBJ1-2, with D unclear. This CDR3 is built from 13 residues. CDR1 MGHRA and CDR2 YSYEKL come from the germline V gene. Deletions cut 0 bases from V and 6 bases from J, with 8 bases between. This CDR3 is CASSQETVDGYTF. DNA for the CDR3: TGCGCCAGCAGCCAAGAGACGGTCGATGGCTACACCTTC.

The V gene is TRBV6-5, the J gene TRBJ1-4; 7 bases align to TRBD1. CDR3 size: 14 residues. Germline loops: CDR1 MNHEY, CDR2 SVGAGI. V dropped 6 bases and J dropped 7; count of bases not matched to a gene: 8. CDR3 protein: CASSRRGTGEKLFF. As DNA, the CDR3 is TGTGCCAGCAGCCGCAGGGGGACGGGTGAAAAACTGTTTTTT.

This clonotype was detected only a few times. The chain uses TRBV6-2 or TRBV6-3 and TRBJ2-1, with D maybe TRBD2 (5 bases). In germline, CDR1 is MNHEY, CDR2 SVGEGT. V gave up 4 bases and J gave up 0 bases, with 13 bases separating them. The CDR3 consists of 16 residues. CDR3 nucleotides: TGTGCCAGCAGTTCGGGCGGGTCGAGCTCCTACAATGAGCAGTTCTTC. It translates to CASSSGGSSSYNEQFF.

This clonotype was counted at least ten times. The CDR3 loop is CASGASTDTQYF. The CDR3 DNA follows: TGTGCCAGCGGAGCGAGCACAGATACGCAGTATTTT. The chain couples TRBV12-3 or TRBV12-4 to TRBJ2-3; D call uncertain. The CDR3 loop spans 12 amino acids. Trimming stripped 8 bases from V and 0 bases from J, with 6 bases between.

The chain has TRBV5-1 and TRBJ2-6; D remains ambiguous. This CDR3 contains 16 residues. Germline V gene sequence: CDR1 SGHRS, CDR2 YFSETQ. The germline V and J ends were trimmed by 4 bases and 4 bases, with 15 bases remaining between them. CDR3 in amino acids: CASSPDPVLGANVLTF. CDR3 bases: TGCGCCAGCAGCCCGGACCCCGTTCTCGGGGCCAACGTCCTGACTTTC. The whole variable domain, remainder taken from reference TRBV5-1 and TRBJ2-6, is KAGVTQTPRYLIKTRGQQVTLSCSPISGHRSVSWYQQTPGQGLQFLFEYFSETQRNKGNFPGRFSGRQFSNSRSEMNVSTLELGDSALYLCASSPDPVLGANVLTFGAGSRLTVL.

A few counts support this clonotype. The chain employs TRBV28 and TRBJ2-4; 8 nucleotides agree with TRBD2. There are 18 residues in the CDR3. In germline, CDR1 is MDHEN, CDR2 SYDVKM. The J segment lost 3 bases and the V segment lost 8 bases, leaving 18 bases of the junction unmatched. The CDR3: CASVMGGGWRTGKNIQYF. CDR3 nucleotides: TGTGCCAGCGTGATGGGCGGGGGGTGGAGGACGGGCAAAAACATTCAGTACTTC.

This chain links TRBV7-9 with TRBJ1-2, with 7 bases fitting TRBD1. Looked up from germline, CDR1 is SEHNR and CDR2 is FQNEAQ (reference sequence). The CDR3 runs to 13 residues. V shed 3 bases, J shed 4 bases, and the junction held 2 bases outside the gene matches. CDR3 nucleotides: TGTGCCAGCAGCTTTTACAGGGGCTATGGCTACACCTTC. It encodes CASSFYRGYGYTF.